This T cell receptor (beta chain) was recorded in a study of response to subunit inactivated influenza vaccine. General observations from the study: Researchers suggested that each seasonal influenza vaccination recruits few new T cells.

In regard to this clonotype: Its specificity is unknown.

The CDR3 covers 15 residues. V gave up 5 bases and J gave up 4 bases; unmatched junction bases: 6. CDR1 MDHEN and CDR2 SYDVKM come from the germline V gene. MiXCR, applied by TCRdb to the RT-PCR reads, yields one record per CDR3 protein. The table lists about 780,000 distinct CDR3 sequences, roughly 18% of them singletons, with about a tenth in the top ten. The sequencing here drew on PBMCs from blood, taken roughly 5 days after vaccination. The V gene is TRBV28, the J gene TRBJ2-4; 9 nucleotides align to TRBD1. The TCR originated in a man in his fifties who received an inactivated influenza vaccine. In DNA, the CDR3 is TGTGCCAGCAGTCGAACAGGGGGCACAAAAAACATTCAGTACTTC. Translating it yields CASSRTGGTKNIQYF.